This T cell receptor beta chain was captured in a study of shared clonotypes between healthy human individuals. Study-level points and caveats: Clonotypes not shared had lower generation probabilities than those common to all four donors.

Sequencing was performed with immunoSEQ multiplex PCR; in TCRdb, only in-frame clones are kept and a portion is missing. Of under 650,000 clones in the sample, about 95% were seen once. The V gene's germline CDR1 is LGHNA and CDR2 YNFKEQ. This CDR3 region has 15 residues. V shed 5 bases and J 1 base; nucleotides not matched to a gene: 4. As regards this clone: Antigen unknown.

Sequenced sample: naive CD4+ T cells sorted from blood. Subset defined: CD45RA+ positively selected. This TCR was sampled from a woman aged 25 to 39 in good health. V usage is TRBV4-2 and J usage is TRBJ2-1; 8 nucleotides agree with TRBD2. CDR3 region: CASSSAGGSYNEQFF. The CDR3 DNA follows: TGTGCCAGCAGCTCCGCGGGAGGATCCTACAATGAGCAGTTCTTC.